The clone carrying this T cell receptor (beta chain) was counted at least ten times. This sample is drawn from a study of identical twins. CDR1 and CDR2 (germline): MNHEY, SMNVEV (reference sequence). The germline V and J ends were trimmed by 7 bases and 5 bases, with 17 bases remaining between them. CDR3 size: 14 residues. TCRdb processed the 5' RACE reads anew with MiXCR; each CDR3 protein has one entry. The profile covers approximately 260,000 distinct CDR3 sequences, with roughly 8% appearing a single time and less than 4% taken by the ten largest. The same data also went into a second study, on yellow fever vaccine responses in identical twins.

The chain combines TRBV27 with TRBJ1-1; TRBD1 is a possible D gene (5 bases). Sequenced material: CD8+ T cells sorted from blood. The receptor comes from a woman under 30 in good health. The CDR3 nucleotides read TGTGCCAGCATCCCCTTAAGGGGAGATACTGAAGCTTTCTTT. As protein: CASIPLRGDTEAFF.